The clone carrying this T cell receptor (beta chain) appeared once. Every one of the patients relapsed after autologous stem cell transplantation (brentuximab vedotin exposure was variable). The assay was immunoSEQ multiplex PCR, and TCRdb's table has in-frame clones only and misses some. The sample lists 9,000 to 10,000 clones, 80% to 95% occurring once. The data were taken from a study of PD-1 blockade in classical Hodgkin lymphoma. Germline-derived CDR1 and CDR2 are SGHTS and YDEGEE. The length of the CDR3 is 17 residues. Trimming removed 1 base from V and 2 bases from J, with 17 bases in between. The chain uses TRBV5-8 and TRBJ2-3; a possible D gene is TRBD1 (5 bases). The TCR originated in a human donor with classical Hodgkin lymphoma. The sample consisted of peripheral blood mononuclear cells (PBMCs), taken at baseline. CDR3 nucleotides: TGTGCCAGCAGCTTGTATAAGACAGTGCGATACACAGATACGCAGTATTTT. Its translation is CASSLYKTVRYTDTQYF. The full variable domain, its missing parts supplied by reference TRBV5-8 and TRBJ2-3, is EAGVTQSPTHLIKTRGQQATLRCSPISGHTSVYWYQQALGLGLQFLLWYDEGEERNRGNFPPRFSGRQFPNYSSELNVNALELEDSALYLCASSLYKTVRYTDTQYFGPGTRLTVL.